This TCR beta chain was identified during a study of post-analysis software for immune sequencing data. Study background: Included courses were relapsing-remitting and secondary progressive multiple sclerosis; progressive-relapsing multiple sclerosis was also included. Overall study findings and caveats: Normalized Chao1 diversity was significantly reduced in patients versus controls. Under F measure analysis, samples from one preparation batch co-clustered strongly. Patients carried five TRBV segments more frequently than controls did, and TRBV5-6, TRBV5-1 and TRBV20-1 were among them.

This clonotype occurred a few times. What it binds is not known. Researchers reported that TCR beta cDNA libraries carried unique molecular identifiers. cDNA molecules numbering roughly 0.5 million came from approximately 0.91 to 9.4 million T cells. TCRdb used MiXCR to reprocess the PCR reads, holding one entry per CDR3 protein. Altogether 600,000 to 700,000 distinct CDR3 sequences are present, roughly three fifths being singletons, with the ten largest covering 10% to 12%. The germline gives CDR1 MNHNS, CDR2 SASEGT. V lost 1 base and J lost 10; bases outside the gene matches: 7. The CDR3 contains 14 residues.

What was sequenced was blood. The clonotype originates from a girl aged 2 to 10 with multiple sclerosis. The chain recombines TRBV6-1 with TRBJ2-1, with 7 bases fitting TRBD2. Written as DNA, the CDR3 is TGTGCCAGCAGTGAAGGTCTTCGGGGGGACGAGCAGTTCTTC. Translating it yields CASSEGLRGDEQFF.